A selection of T cell receptor beta chains follows, all from one sample in a study of radiotherapy plus CTLA-4 blockade in lung cancer. Clones were sequenced by immunoSEQ multiplex PCR, and TCRdb holds only the in-frame ones, with some missing. In the table there are some 110,000 clones, 78% of which are singletons. The starting material was peripheral blood, obtained from a patient treated with radiotherapy plus ipilimumab. The receptor source for this set is a human donor with non-small cell lung cancer who had a partial response to radiotherapy plus ipilimumab. CDR3s include the opening cysteine and the closing phenylalanine or tryptophan. Each record gives: CDR3 protein, CDR3 DNA, J gene, V gene, clone size, D gene. The D gene is left open where the match is weak. Not every row has a clone size; where given, it reads once, few, many or a size class.

CAWSVGAGYTGELFF TGTGCCTGGAGTGTTGGGGCAGGTTACACCGGGGAGCTGTTTTTT TRBJ2-2 TRBV30 few -
CASSPFREAASGETQYF TGTGCCAGCAGTCCATTCAGGGAGGCGGCCTCAGGAGAGACCCAGTACTTC TRBJ2-5 TRBV28 - -
CASSKQQTEAFF TGTGCCAGCAGTAAACAGCAAACTGAAGCTTTCTTT TRBJ1-1 TRBV2 - -
CASSERGPLQETQYF TGTGCCAGCAGTGAGCGGGGTCCGCTTCAAGAGACCCAGTACTTC TRBJ2-5 TRBV2 - -
CASRLAPYYEQYF TGTGCCAGCAGGCTAGCGCCTTACTACGAGCAGTACTTC TRBJ2-7 TRBV6-6 few -
CASSEGGSNQPQHF TGTGCCAGCAGTGAAGGGGGCAGCAATCAGCCCCAGCATTTT TRBJ1-5 TRBV6-5 once TRBD1
CASSEGRDQETQYF TGTGCCAGCAGTGAAGGCAGGGACCAAGAGACCCAGTACTTC TRBJ2-5 TRBV6-1 medium-sized -
CASSQVASGIGYEQFF TGTGCCAGCAGCCAAGTTGCTAGCGGGATCGGCTATGAGCAGTTCTTC TRBJ2-1 TRBV14 few TRBD2
CASSPGLAYGNEQFF TGCGCCAGCAGCCCGGGACTAGCGTACGGCAATGAGCAGTTCTTC TRBJ2-1 TRBV4-3 - TRBD2
CASSFSAGAQETQYF TGTGCCAGCAGTTTTTCAGCGGGAGCCCAAGAGACCCAGTACTTC TRBJ2-5 TRBV27 - TRBD2
CASSSTNSPLHF TGTGCCAGTAGTTCGACAAATTCACCCCTCCACTTT TRBJ1-6 TRBV19 once -
CASFIRLAGGTDTQYF TGTGCCAGCTTTATCCGACTAGCGGGAGGGACAGATACGCAGTATTTT TRBJ2-3 TRBV5-5 - TRBD2
CASSSRLFGNEQFF TGTGCCAGCAGCTCCCGGTTGTTCGGGAATGAGCAGTTCTTC TRBJ2-1 TRBV7-9 - -
CASRQNGHGVVGYTF TGTGCCAGCAGGCAGAACGGGCACGGGGTTGTTGGCTACACCTTC TRBJ1-2 TRBV28 - -
CASRETGSDEKLFF TGTGCCAGCCGTGAGACAGGGAGTGATGAAAAACTGTTTTTT TRBJ1-4 TRBV6-5 - TRBD1
CASSLEGRGYGYTF TGTGCCAGCAGTTTAGAAGGGAGGGGCTATGGCTACACCTTC TRBJ1-2 TRBV27 - -
CATSRDSRGLAKNIQYF TGTGCCACCAGCAGAGATAGCAGGGGTCTAGCCAAAAACATTCAGTACTTC TRBJ2-4 TRBV15 - -
CASSPGPQTISTNEKLFF TGTGCCAGCTCACCGGGTCCACAGACAATTTCAACTAATGAAAAACTGTTTTTT TRBJ1-4 TRBV18 once -
CASSHDRRANVLTF TGTGCCAGCAGTCACGACAGGAGGGCCAACGTCCTGACTTTC TRBJ2-6 TRBV6-5 - -
CASSLGALNYGYTF TGTGCCAGCAGCTTAGGAGCCCTTAACTATGGCTACACCTTC TRBJ1-2 TRBV11-2 - -
CASFGGVFGTGELFF TGTGCCAGCTTTGGAGGAGTATTCGGGACCGGGGAGCTGTTTTTT TRBJ2-2 TRBV28 few -
CASSLQVAGNNEQFF TGTGCCAGCAGCTTACAGGTAGCGGGTAACAATGAGCAGTTCTTC TRBJ2-1 TRBV7-2 - TRBD2
CASSRDRGSYNEQFF TGTGCCAGCAGCAGGGACAGGGGGTCGTACAATGAGCAGTTCTTC TRBJ2-1 TRBV7-2 - TRBD1
CAWSVFRGGAPYGYTF TGTGCCTGGAGTGTATTTAGGGGGGGGGCGCCCTATGGCTACACCTTC TRBJ1-2 TRBV30 once -
CASSFGGGANVLTF TGTGCCAGCAGCTTCGGAGGTGGGGCCAACGTCCTGACTTTC TRBJ2-6 TRBV7-3 - -
CASRKTGGHGYTF TGTGCCAGCAGAAAGACAGGGGGGCATGGCTACACCTTC TRBJ1-2 TRBV5-8 - TRBD1
CASNGHSYGYTF TGTGCCAGCAATGGACACTCCTATGGCTACACCTTC TRBJ1-2 TRBV6-6 few -
CASSELAGGPGEQFF TGTGCCAGCAGTGAACTAGCGGGAGGGCCCGGTGAGCAGTTCTTC TRBJ2-1 TRBV2 - TRBD2
CASSGPGTGAGNTIYF TGTGCCAGCAGTGGCCCCGGGACAGGGGCTGGAAACACCATATATTTT TRBJ1-3 TRBV28 - TRBD1
CATSKETLQPQHF TGTGCCACCTCGAAGGAGACCCTTCAGCCCCAGCATTTT TRBJ1-5 TRBV18 - -
CASSDSYGRRRRNTEAFF TGTGCCAGCAGTGATAGCTACGGCAGGAGGAGAAGAAACACTGAAGCTTTCTTT TRBJ1-1 TRBV2 - -
CASTLTGIFEGELFF TGTGCCAGCACCCTTACGGGGATTTTCGAAGGGGAGCTGTTTTTT TRBJ2-2 TRBV7-8 - -
CASSYLQGSEKLFF TGTGCCAGCAGTTACCTTCAGGGGAGTGAAAAACTGTTTTTT TRBJ1-4 TRBV27 - -
CASKLRLRSEKLFF TGTGCCAGCAAGCTCCGATTGCGGAGTGAAAAACTGTTTTTT TRBJ1-4 TRBV27 medium-sized -
CASSETGLGQPQHF TGTGCCAGCAGTGAGACAGGGTTAGGCCAGCCCCAGCATTTT TRBJ1-5 TRBV25-1 - TRBD1
CASSSYRGYNEQFF TGTGCCAGCAGCTCGTACAGGGGCTACAATGAGCAGTTCTTC TRBJ2-1 TRBV5-6 - TRBD1
CAISEQGNYGYTF TGTGCCATCAGTGAACAGGGGAACTATGGCTACACCTTC TRBJ1-2 TRBV10-3 - TRBD1
CASSPDWVSEAFF TGTGCCAGCAGCCCCGACTGGGTATCTGAAGCTTTCTTT TRBJ1-1 TRBV7-9 once -
CASSQGVAGLAGDGELFF TGCGCCAGCAGCCAAGGGGTTGCGGGACTAGCGGGAGACGGGGAGCTGTTTTTT TRBJ2-2 TRBV4-1 - TRBD2
CASSSGTARMSGNTIYF TGCGCCAGCAGCTCGGGGACAGCTAGGATGTCGGGAAACACCATATATTTT TRBJ1-3 TRBV5-1 - TRBD1
CASSLGLAGVYEQYF TGTGCCAGCAGCCTAGGACTAGCGGGAGTCTACGAGCAGTACTTC TRBJ2-7 TRBV7-8 - TRBD2
CASSPGADTQYF TGTGCCAGCTCACCCGGTGCAGATACGCAGTATTTT TRBJ2-3 TRBV18 - -
CASSLGSLEAFF TGTGCCAGCAGTCTAGGGAGCTTGGAAGCTTTCTTT TRBJ1-1 TRBV7-9 few -
CASSRTEGGVRYGYTF TGTGCCAGCAGCCGCACGGAAGGGGGCGTGAGATATGGCTACACCTTC TRBJ1-2 TRBV4-2 - TRBD1
CASRPPGVKDTQYF TGTGCCAGCAGACCCCCCGGGGTCAAAGATACGCAGTATTTT TRBJ2-3 TRBV2 once -
CASSARQSTGELFF TGTGCCAGCAGTGCCCGACAGAGCACCGGGGAGCTGTTTTTT TRBJ2-2 TRBV6-6 - -
CAWSVPGSEAFF TGTGCCTGGAGTGTCCCAGGGTCTGAAGCTTTCTTT TRBJ1-1 TRBV30 - -
CASSQFLRGELFF TGTGCCAGCAGCCAATTTCTGCGGGGGGAGCTGTTTTTT TRBJ2-2 TRBV5-6 few -
CASSMDRASFHAISGNTEAFF TGTGCCAGTAGTATGGACAGGGCATCGTTTCACGCCATTAGTGGGAACACTGAAGCTTTCTTT TRBJ1-1 TRBV19 - TRBD1
CASSLHKGANTEAFF TGTGCCAGTAGTCTGCACAAGGGGGCGAACACTGAAGCTTTCTTT TRBJ1-1 TRBV19 - TRBD1
CASSSWGSPNQPQHF TGTGCCAGCAGCTCATGGGGCAGTCCCAATCAGCCCCAGCATTTT TRBJ1-5 TRBV7-9 few -
CASSLGGNTQYF TGTGCCAGCAGTTTAGGGGGGAATACGCAGTATTTT TRBJ2-3 TRBV27 - -
CASSYTSRTASYEQYF TGTGCCAGCAGTTACACCTCCCGGACAGCTTCCTACGAGCAGTACTTC TRBJ2-7 TRBV6-5 - -
CATRGAGSEVYGYTF TGTGCCACCCGGGGGGCAGGGTCTGAAGTCTATGGCTACACCTTC TRBJ1-2 TRBV10-3 - -
CASSLRQGNNNQPQHF TGTGCCAGCAGCCTACGACAGGGAAATAACAATCAGCCCCAGCATTTT TRBJ1-5 TRBV5-8 - TRBD1
CASSLGTGMMNTEAFF TGTGCCAGTAGTCTCGGGACAGGCATGATGAACACTGAAGCTTTCTTT TRBJ1-1 TRBV19 - TRBD1
CASSPPPGQGSEAFF TGTGCCAGCAGTCCTCCTCCGGGACAGGGGAGTGAAGCTTTCTTT TRBJ1-1 TRBV28 - TRBD1